This T cell receptor beta chain was sequenced during a study of beta chain features in type 1 diabetes. V shed 6 bases and J 10 bases; nucleotides not matched to a gene: 17. Germline values: CDR1 SEHNR, CDR2 FQNEAQ (reference sequence). The CDR3 totals 17 residues. The study reverse transcribed the entire isolated RNA, so it sequenced expressed TCRB transcripts. The table came from immunoSEQ multiplex PCR; TCRdb's copy has only in-frame clones and leaves some out. The sample carries roughly 500,000 clones, 30% recorded once. This clone turned up a few times. This clonotype was sampled from a young man in good health. The sequencing sample was made of naive CD4+ T cells from blood. This chain links TRBV7-9 with TRBJ2-1; 11 bases map to TRBD2. The CDR3 reads CASRESGTLAGVREQFF. CDR3 nucleotides: TGTGCCAGCAGAGAAAGCGGCACACTAGCGGGAGTAAGAGAGCAGTTCTTC. Full variable domain (missing parts from reference TRBV7-9 and TRBJ2-1): DTGVSQNPRHKITKRGQNVTFRCDPISEHNRLYWYRQTLGQGPEFLTYFQNEAQLEKSRLLSDRFSAERPKGSFSTLEIQRTEQGDSAMYLCASRESGTLAGVREQFFGPGTRLTVL.